This T cell receptor (beta chain) was documented in a study of OX40 agonist ivuxolimab in advanced cancers. The study, taken as a whole, reports: Clonal expansion was seen in CD4+ and CD8+ blood T cells by week 6 at 0.1 to 3.0 mg/kg. Clonal expansion among partial responders at 0.1-3.0 mg/kg ranked near the lowest.

Details on this clone: Its antigen is as yet unknown.

Sequencing was performed with immunoSEQ multiplex PCR; in TCRdb, only in-frame clones are kept and a portion is missing. The data show more than 75,000 clones, with 75% to 90% seen just once and over 0.65% held by the top ten. With 3 bases removed from V and 6 bases from J, the gap between germline ends came to 12 bases. The CDR3 runs to 13 residues. Germline loops: CDR1 SGHTA, CDR2 FQGTGA. This receptor was identified in an adult with an advanced solid tumor such as melanoma, head and neck, liver or kidney cancer. Source: CD4+ or CD8+ T cells sorted from blood, taken in a trial of the OX40 agonist ivuxolimab. V and J are TRBV7-3 and TRBJ2-7; D call uncertain. CDR3 sequence reads: CASSLDVGGEQYF. CDR3 DNA sequence: TGTGCCAGCAGCTTGGATGTTGGCGGCGAGCAGTACTTC.